These 20 T cell receptor beta chains came from one sample sequenced in a study of T cells after yellow fever vaccination. One entry per CDR3 protein results from TCRdb running MiXCR on the 5' RACE reads. The sample lists over 300,000 distinct CDR3 sequences; over 3.5% were seen once. The source material was PBMCs, sampled 5 days after the yellow fever booster vaccination. The receptors were sampled from a man aged 18-30 years who received the YFV17D yellow fever vaccine.

This clonotype was seen ten or more times. This sequence joins TRBV6-2 or TRBV6-3 and TRBJ1-6, with 7 bases aligning to TRBD1. Unmatched junction bases numbered 3, after V lost 6 bases and J lost 7 bases. Per the germline V gene, CDR1 is MNHEY and CDR2 is SVGEGT. The CDR3 totals 13 residues. CDR3 nucleotide sequence: TGTGCCAGCAGACAGGGGTGGAATTCACCCCTCCACTTT. This gives the protein CASRQGWNSPLHF.

The table lists this clonotype with a few counts. This rearrangement joins TRBV27 to TRBJ2-4; 12 bases line up with TRBD1. This CDR3 is 18 amino acids long. The J segment lost 0 bases and the V segment lost 4 bases, leaving 7 bases of the junction unmatched. The germline gives CDR1 MNHEY, CDR2 SMNVEV (reference sequence). CDR3 coding DNA: TGTGCCAGCAGTTCCGGGACAGGGGGCCCACTAGCCAAAAACATTCAGTACTTC. The encoded protein is CASSSGTGGPLAKNIQYF.

This clonotype was observed a handful of times. The V gene is TRBV15, the J gene TRBJ2-7, with D perhaps matching TRBD1 (5 bases). CDR1 and CDR2 from the germline V gene are LNHNV and YYDKDF (reference sequence). The CDR3 contains 13 residues. Trimming removed 0 bases at V and 7 bases at J, with 10 bases between. CDR3 region: CATSRDRVREQYF. CDR3 nucleotide sequence: TGTGCCACCAGCAGAGACAGGGTGCGGGAGCAGTACTTC. Using reference TRBV15 and TRBJ2-7 for the parts outside the CDR3, the full variable domain is DAMVIQNPRYQVTQFGKPVTLSCSQTLNHNVMYWYQQKSSQAPKLLFHYYDKDFNNEADTPDNFQSRRPNTSFCFLDIRSPGLGDTAMYLCATSRDRVREQYFGPGTRLTVT.

This chain joins TRBV6-2 or TRBV6-3 and TRBJ1-5, with 8 bases fitting TRBD1. With V trimmed by 2 bases and J by 3 bases, 12 bases remained unmatched. CDR1 and CDR2 (germline): MNHEY, SVGEGT. This CDR3 is 18 amino acids long. CDR3 DNA sequence: TGTGCCAGCAGTTACCGCCTCAGGGGGCGAGAGGACAATCAGCCCCAGCATTTT. It specifies CASSYRLRGREDNQPQHF.

There are a few counts of this clonotype. The rearrangement joins TRBV14 to TRBJ1-5; D possibly corresponds to TRBD1 (5 bases). Per the germline V gene, CDR1 is SGHDN and CDR2 is FVKESK. V lost 0 bases and J 6 bases, leaving 6 bases between the germline ends. The CDR3 spans 13 residues. Here the CDR3 DNA reads TGTGCCAGCAGCCAAGATGGGGGTCAGCCCCAGCATTTT. This translates into CASSQDGGQPQHF.

This clonotype has just a few counts. The V call is TRBV6-1, the J call TRBJ2-3; TRBD1 aligns across 11 bases. The CDR3 length is 16 residues. Trimming took 8 bases from V and 1 from J; bases not matched to a gene: 8. CDR1 and CDR2 from the germline V gene are MNHNS and SASEGT. CDR3 DNA sequence: TGTGCCAGCTCCCGGGACAGGGGGGTCGGCACAGATACGCAGTATTTT. This gives the protein CASSRDRGVGTDTQYF.

The rearrangement uses TRBV20-1 and TRBJ2-7; D is undetermined. Trimming shortened V by 6 bases and J by 1 base, and 16 bases separated the two germline ends. The CDR3 extends over 14 amino acids. CDR1 is DFQATT and CDR2 is SNEGSKA in the germline V gene (reference sequence). CDR3 protein: CSAVPPSSSYEQYV. The CDR3 coding sequence is TGCAGTGCCGTACCACCCAGCTCTTCCTACGAGCAGTACGTC.

The genes are TRBV20-1 and TRBJ1-1; 7 bases are shared with TRBD1. Trimming removed 0 bases from V and 1 base from J; junction bases left unmatched: 8. This CDR3 is built from 16 residues. CDR1 and CDR2 from the germline V gene are DFQATT and SNEGSKA (reference sequence). In nucleotides, the CDR3 is TGCAGTGCTAGAGATCTCCAGGGGGATTCGAACACTGAAGCTTTCTTT. It yields the protein CSARDLQGDSNTEAFF.

The genes are TRBV10-3 and TRBJ2-2; possibly TRBD1 for D (7 bases). Germline lookup yields CDR1 ENHRY and CDR2 SYGVKD. CDR3 length: 16 amino acids. With 0 bases removed from V and 6 bases from J, the gap between germline ends came to 14 bases. DNA of the CDR3: TGTGCCATCAGTGAGTCGATCACAGGGGAGGCCGGGGAGCTGTTTTTT. This codes for CAISESITGEAGELFF.

At least ten counts were recorded for this clonotype. This rearrangement joins TRBV7-2 to TRBJ2-5; D unclear. CDR1 is SGHTA and CDR2 is FQGNSA in the germline V gene. Deletions cut 5 bases from V and 6 bases from J, with 7 bases between. The CDR3 is 11 residues long. The CDR3 coding sequence is TGTGCCAGCAGCCGGTGGAAGACCCAGTACTTC. This codes for CASSRWKTQYF.

This clonotype was seen a handful of times. V usage is TRBV4-2 and J usage is TRBJ2-3; D unclear. Germline CDR1 is LGHNA and CDR2 is YNFKEQ. The CDR3 is 14 residues long. V lost 3 bases and J 1 base, leaving 8 bases between the germline ends. The DNA of the CDR3 is TGTGCCAGCAGCCACCCGGAGCGCACAGATACGCAGTATTTT. It translates to CASSHPERTDTQYF.

The rearrangement links TRBV20-1 to TRBJ2-7, with D perhaps TRBD1 (6 bases). Trimming removed 3 bases at V and 5 bases at J, with 11 bases between. The germline V gene encodes CDR1 DFQATT and CDR2 SNEGSKA (reference sequence). The CDR3 length is 12 residues. CDR3 DNA sequence: TGCAGTGCTAGGTCAGGGGCTAACGAGCAGTACTTC. Protein product: CSARSGANEQYF.

The J gene is TRBJ2-2, the V gene TRBV11-3; TRBD2 matches at 8 bases. Per germline, CDR1 SGHNT and CDR2 YENEEA. The trim removed 5 bases at V and 7 bases at J, leaving 12 bases unmatched. The CDR3 is made up of 16 amino acids. For the CDR3, the DNA is TGTGCCAGCAGCCGAACTCCGGGACTAGATAACGGGGAGCTGTTTTTT. Protein product: CASSRTPGLDNGELFF.

This clonotype was observed a few times. The V gene is TRBV20-1, the J gene TRBJ1-6; TRBD1 aligns across 8 bases. CDR1 is DFQATT, CDR2 SNEGSKA, per germline (reference sequence). With 4 bases clipped from V and 0 bases from J, the junction kept 8 bases outside the gene matches. The CDR3 has 17 residues. CDR3 protein: CSATGTGMSSYNSPLHF. Here the CDR3 DNA reads TGCAGTGCTACCGGGACAGGAATGAGCTCCTATAATTCACCCCTCCACTTT.

There are a few counts of this clonotype. The chain combines TRBV7-9 with TRBJ2-1, with D possibly being TRBD1 (5 bases). V was pared by 2 bases and J by 10 bases, with 9 bases between. Germline assignment: CDR1 SEHNR and CDR2 FQNEAQ (reference sequence). This CDR3 spans 12 amino acids. CDR3 DNA: TGTGCCAGCAGCTTAAAGGGGCGGGAGCAGTTCTTC. Translating it yields CASSLKGREQFF.

The CDR3 DNA follows: TGTGCCAGCAGCTGGGACGCTGAAGCTTTCTTT. This codes for CASSWDAEAFF. This chain connects TRBV7-9 to TRBJ1-1; a weak D match, TRBD1 (5 bases). V was trimmed by 4 bases and J by 6 bases, leaving 6 bases between them. Germline V CDR1 and CDR2: SEHNR, FQNEAQ (reference sequence). The CDR3 is made up of 11 amino acids.

This clonotype was counted ten times or more. This chain links TRBV4-3 with TRBJ1-2; D ambiguous. V lost 2 bases and J lost 4, with 8 bases in between. The germline V gene encodes CDR1 LGHNA and CDR2 YSLEER. The CDR3 sequence is 13 residues long. The CDR3 DNA sequence: TGCGCCAGCAGCCAAACGCGTCTCTATGGCTACACCTTC. It translates to CASSQTRLYGYTF.

The V call is TRBV25-1, the J call TRBJ1-4; D gene uncertain. Germline assignment: CDR1 MGHDK and CDR2 SYGVNS. The ends were cut back, 6 bases at V and 6 bases at J, with 5 bases in the middle. This CDR3 is 11 amino acids long. The CDR3 DNA sequence: TGTGCCAGCAGCCCGTATGAAAAACTGTTTTTT. It codes for CASSPYEKLFF. The variable domain in full, with the rest retrieved from reference TRBV25-1 and TRBJ1-4, is EADIYQTPRYLVIGTGKKITLECSQTMGHDKMYWYQQDPGMELHLIHYSYGVNSTEKGDLSSESTVSRIRTEHFPLTLESARPSHTSQYLCASSPYEKLFFGSGTQLSVL.

J is TRBJ2-6 and V is TRBV4-2; a weak D match, TRBD1 (6 bases). CDR3 length: 16 amino acids. Trimming left V 0 bases short and J 2 bases short, with 8 bases between. Germline CDR1 is LGHNA and CDR2 is YNFKEQ. Written as DNA, the CDR3 is TGTGCCAGCAGCCAAGAATCAGGGGCTGGGGCCAACGTCCTGACTTTC. Its translation: CASSQESGAGANVLTF.

This chain connects TRBV4-2 to TRBJ1-6; no firm D call. Germline V gene sequence: CDR1 LGHNA, CDR2 YNFKEQ. The CDR3 consists of 15 residues. Trimming cost V 0 bases and J 5 bases, with 8 bases left between them. The CDR3 loop is CASSQDGQDNSPLHF. CDR3 coding DNA: TGTGCCAGCAGCCAAGATGGGCAGGATAATTCACCCCTCCACTTT.